These T cell receptor beta chains were read from a single sample in a study of cytomegalovirus exposure and HLA in healthy donors. The protocol was immunoSEQ multiplex PCR, while the TCRdb copy is restricted to in-frame clones and leaves out a portion. In the table there are roughly 180,000 clones, about 80% of which are singletons. The material sequenced was PBMCs. Receptor source: a man under 40 in good health and CMV-seronegative. Both conserved end residues are part of each CDR3. Fields, in order: clone size, J gene, V gene, D gene, CDR3 length, CDR3 DNA, CDR3 protein. A D gene is named only where the DNA matches it firmly. Not all rows give a size; the values are once, few, many and, for expanded clones, a class.

. TRBJ2-1 TRBV9 TRBD2 17 TGTGCCAGCAGCGTTCCTTCCTTGGGCGGGAGAAACAATGAGCAGTTCTTC CASSVPSLGGRNNEQFF
. TRBJ2-5 TRBV18 . 13 TGTGCCAGCTCATCGACAGGACAAGAGACCCAGTACTTC CASSSTGQETQYF
. TRBJ2-5 TRBV5-6 . 16 TGTGCCAGCAGCTTGTCCCAGCGAGAATCCCAAGAGACCCAGTACTTC CASSLSQRESQETQYF
. TRBJ2-3 TRBV7-9 TRBD2 15 TGTGCCAGCATCCCCGGGACTAGCATAACAGATACGCAGTATTTT CASIPGTSITDTQYF
. TRBJ2-7 TRBV29-1 . 12 TGCAGCGTTGAAAGTGACAGCTACGAGCAGTACTTC CSVESDSYEQYF
few TRBJ1-1 TRBV27 . 14 TGTGCCAGCAGTTTATCGAGCCACGTCTCTGAAGCTTTCTTT CASSLSSHVSEAFF
. TRBJ1-4 TRBV2 . 14 TGTGCCAGCAGTGAAGCGCGGCAGAGTGAAAAACTGTTTTTT CASSEARQSEKLFF
. TRBJ2-7 TRBV27 TRBD2 13 TGTGCCAGCTTCGAAGCGGGAACCTACGAGCAGTACTTC CASFEAGTYEQYF
. TRBJ2-5 TRBV15 TRBD2 19 TGTGCCACCAGCAGGCCCGAAGTTTTAGCGGGGGGCGGAGGAGAGACCCAGTACTTC CATSRPEVLAGGGGETQYF
. TRBJ1-1 TRBV11-1 . 16 TGTGCCAGCAGCCCACACCGTATTGACAGCAGCACTGAAGCTTTCTTT CASSPHRIDSSTEAFF
few TRBJ2-1 TRBV29-1 TRBD2 17 TGCAGCGTTGACCTAGCCGGGACTAGCGGGACGCTAGGTGAGCAGTTCTTC CSVDLAGTSGTLGEQFF
. TRBJ1-2 TRBV7-9 TRBD1 15 TGTGCCAGCAGCCCGGGGGGACAGGGGGCGCATGGCTACACCTTC CASSPGGQGAHGYTF
. TRBJ2-1 TRBV6-1 . 11 TGTGCCAGCAGTTTTACCGGTGAGCAGTTCTTC CASSFTGEQFF
. TRBJ2-1 TRBV9 TRBD2 16 TGTGCCAGCAGCGTGAGCGGGAGGGGAAAATACAATGAGCAGTTCTTC CASSVSGRGKYNEQFF
. TRBJ2-7 TRBV6-1 TRBD2 15 TGTGCCAGCAGTTCCCTTGAAGCGGGAGTCTACGAGCAGTACTTC CASSSLEAGVYEQYF
once TRBJ2-1 TRBV9 TRBD2 15 TGTGCCAGCAGCCCGCTAGCGGGGGGGAACAATGAGCAGTTCTTC CASSPLAGGNNEQFF
. TRBJ2-1 TRBV2 TRBD1 17 TGTGCCAGCAGAGGAGATGGACAGGGACGCCTACTCAATGAGCAGTTCTTC CASRGDGQGRLLNEQFF
few TRBJ2-7 TRBV5-1 . 13 TGCGCCAGCAGCTTGGAACAGGGTTTCGAGCAGTACTTC CASSLEQGFEQYF
. TRBJ1-2 TRBV21-1 . 11 TGTGCCAGCAGCAAAGGCAGTGGCTACACCTTC CASSKGSGYTF
. TRBJ2-7 TRBV28 TRBD1 14 TGTGCCAGCAGTTCCAGGGGGCTAAGCTACGAGCAGTACTTC CASSSRGLSYEQYF
. TRBJ1-5 TRBV19 TRBD1 13 TGTGCCGGCGGGGACAGCGGAGGGCAGCCCCAGCATTTT CAGGDSGGQPQHF
. TRBJ2-1 TRBV7-9 TRBD1 15 TGTGCCAGCAGCTTTCCGGACAGGGGGCGAGGGGAGCAGTTCTTC CASSFPDRGRGEQFF
. TRBJ2-5 TRBV7-8 . 15 TGTGCCAGCAGCCAACTTACGGCTAGCAAAGAGACCCAGTACTTC CASSQLTASKETQYF
. TRBJ2-7 TRBV6-1 . 14 TGTGCCAGCACAATTTCGGGAAAAGGCTACGAGCAGTACTTC CASTISGKGYEQYF
few TRBJ2-2 TRBV5-4 TRBD2 15 TGTGCCAGCAGCGGCCCCAGCGGGGGGGCCGGGGAGCTGTTTTTT CASSGPSGGAGELFF
. TRBJ2-2 TRBV9 TRBD1 17 TGTGCCAGCAGCGTAACTCGGGACAGTACGAACACCGGGGAGCTGTTTTTT CASSVTRDSTNTGELFF
. TRBJ2-2 TRBV7-9 TRBD1 14 TGTGCCAGCAGCTTTACAGGGGGCACCGGGGAGCTGTTTTTT CASSFTGGTGELFF
. TRBJ2-1 TRBV7-2 TRBD2 15 TGTGCCAGCAGCTTAGGGACTAGCGGGGGCCCAAAGGAGTTCTTC CASSLGTSGGPKEFF
. TRBJ2-7 TRBV2 TRBD2 18 TGTGCCAGCAGTTTATCGGGACTAGCGGTCCGGAGCTCCTACGAGCAGTACTTC CASSLSGLAVRSSYEQYF
. TRBJ2-7 TRBV7-3 TRBD2 15 TGTGCCAGCAGCCTAGCGGCTAGCGGTTCCTACGAGCAGTACTTC CASSLAASGSYEQYF
few TRBJ2-1 TRBV28 TRBD2 13 TGTGCCAGCAGGGGGGGGGAGTTGGGTGAGCAGTTCTTC CASRGGELGEQFF
. TRBJ2-1 TRBV28 . 15 TGTGCCAGCAGTTACCCCCTGACTAGCTACAATGAGCAGTTCTTC CASSYPLTSYNEQFF
. TRBJ1-1 TRBV7-2 . 13 TGTGCCAGCAGTCCCTCCCTGAACACTGAAGCTTTCTTT CASSPSLNTEAFF
. TRBJ1-5 TRBV28 TRBD1 17 TGTGCCAGCAGTCCCCACAGGGGAGAGGGCAGCAATCAGCCCCAGCATTTT CASSPHRGEGSNQPQHF
. TRBJ2-7 TRBV30 TRBD2 17 TGTGCCTGGAGTAGAGGACTAGCGGGAGGGCCGGGTTACGAGCAGTACTTC CAWSRGLAGGPGYEQYF
. TRBJ2-7 TRBV25-1 . 16 TGTGCCAGCAGTGAATATTTCACAGGGACGTCCTACGAGCAGTACTTC CASSEYFTGTSYEQYF
once TRBJ2-7 TRBV2 . 18 TGTGCCAGCAGTCGAAAGGGGTACGGGGGTCGACATCAGTACGAGCAGTACTTC CASSRKGYGGRHQYEQYF
. TRBJ2-7 TRBV7-3 . 13 TGTGCCAGCAGCCCAGGGTCCGTGTACGAGCAGTACTTC CASSPGSVYEQYF
. TRBJ2-1 TRBV19 . 13 TGTGCCATTAGAAGTACCGGGACACCCCTTTACCTCTTC CAIRSTGTPLYLF
. TRBJ2-7 TRBV11-2 . 13 TGTGCCAGCAGCGAAGGGGTCGGCTACGAGCAGTACTTC CASSEGVGYEQYF
. TRBJ2-7 TRBV7-2 TRBD1 13 TGTGCCAGCGCTCCCGGACAGGCCTACGAGCAGTACTTC CASAPGQAYEQYF
. TRBJ1-2 TRBV5-1 . 14 TGCGCCAGCAGCTTGGGACAGCAACACTATGGCTACACCTTC CASSLGQQHYGYTF
. TRBJ2-7 TRBV6-5 TRBD2 13 TGTGCCAGTTCCCCTAGCGGGGGAAACGAGCAGTACTTC CASSPSGGNEQYF
. TRBJ1-5 TRBV28 . 14 TGTGCCAGCAGGCCACCCAGGAGGGATCAGCCCCAGCATTTT CASRPPRRDQPQHF
once TRBJ2-5 TRBV7-2 TRBD1 13 TGTGCCAGCCAGACAGGGACCCAAGAGACCCAGTACTTC CASQTGTQETQYF
. TRBJ1-2 TRBV28 . 14 TGTGCCAGCAGTGTTCAGGGATCGGCCTATGGCTACACCTTC CASSVQGSAYGYTF
few TRBJ2-7 TRBV28 TRBD2 16 TGTGCCAGCAGAGACGGACTAGCGGGACTCTCCTACGAGCAGTACTTC CASRDGLAGLSYEQYF
few TRBJ2-2 TRBV30 . 14 TGTGCCTGGAGTGTATTGAGGAACACCGGGGAGCTGTTTTTT CAWSVLRNTGELFF
. TRBJ2-3 TRBV6-6 TRBD1 16 TGTGCCAGCAGTTACGGGACAGGGATATTTACAGATACGCAGTATTTT CASSYGTGIFTDTQYF
. TRBJ1-3 TRBV28 . 16 TGTGCCAGCAGCTCCGATGGCTTTCTTAGCGGAAACACCATATATTTT CASSSDGFLSGNTIYF
. TRBJ1-2 TRBV5-1 TRBD1 15 TGCGCCAGCAGTAGTGAGGGACAGACATACTATGGCTACACCTTC CASSSEGQTYYGYTF
. TRBJ1-1 TRBV7-2 . 13 TGTGCCAGCAGAGGGACATCGAACACTGAAGCTTTCTTT CASRGTSNTEAFF
. TRBJ2-7 TRBV30 . 16 TGTGCCTGGAGTTGGGCCCGAAACAGGGCTACCTACGAGCAGTACTTC CAWSWARNRATYEQYF
. TRBJ1-4 TRBV5-6 . 15 TGTGCCAGCAGCTTGGAACGGACACCTACTGAAAAACTGTTTTTT CASSLERTPTEKLFF
. TRBJ2-1 TRBV25-1 TRBD2 15 TGTGCCAGCAGTGCAACAGCTAGCGGACACAATGAGCAGTTCTTC CASSATASGHNEQFF
. TRBJ2-3 TRBV6-5 TRBD2 13 TGTGCCAGCAGCCGACTAGCTCCAGATACGCAGTATTTT CASSRLAPDTQYF